The present entry profiles one T cell receptor (beta chain) with its context. Its specificity is unknown. CDR3 length: 15 amino acids. Trimming at V came to 6 bases and at J to 4 bases, leaving 10 bases not matched to a gene. Germline V lookup: CDR1 SNHLY, CDR2 FYNNEI. Clones were read by immunoSEQ multiplex PCR, and TCRdb kept only the in-frame ones, dropping some. The table includes tens of thousands of clones, about four fifths detected once. This specimen comes from a study of T cell responses to AZD1222 COVID-19 vaccine. Study-level results: The donor group comprised mostly white British people and more females; the analysis possibly underestimated clonal diversity. Two doses of AZD1222 preceded a rise in Spike-specific TCR breadth and depth. Of spike-specific TCRs, nearly half reportedly target regions left unmutated in variants. Among vaccine-associated CD4 TCRs, coverage spanned spike, with dominance at 160-218 and 743-854.

This receptor was obtained from an adult who received the AZD1222 COVID-19 vaccine. The sample was peripheral blood, taken 28 days after the second AZD1222 dose. The V and J genes are TRBV2 and TRBJ1-2, with TRBD1 identical over 8 bases. The DNA for the CDR3 is TGTGCCAGCAGATTATTCGACAGGGGAGGCTATGGCTACACCTTC. The encoded protein is CASRLFDRGGYGYTF.